These 17 T cell receptor beta chains were all obtained from the same sample, sequenced in a study of blood T cell repertoires in COVID-19. The protocol was immunoSEQ multiplex PCR, while the TCRdb copy is restricted to in-frame clones and leaves out a portion. The sample carries some 300,000 clones, roughly 86% recorded once. The source material was peripheral blood. These receptors originate from an older man with acute or convalescent COVID-19.

The chain links TRBV11-2 to TRBJ2-7; maybe TRBD1 (5 bases). CDR1 SGHAT and CDR2 FQNNGV come from the germline V gene. CDR3 length: 12 amino acids. V lost 2 bases to trimming and J lost 5 bases, with 7 bases between them. CDR3 DNA sequence: TGTGCCAGCAGCTTAATCAGGGACGAGCAGTACTTC. Translated: CASSLIRDEQYF.

The gene calls are TRBV5-1 and TRBJ2-7, with D tentatively TRBD1 (5 bases). V lost 2 bases and J 5 bases, leaving 17 bases between the germline ends. CDR1 and CDR2 from the germline V gene are SGHRS and YFSETQ. CDR3 length: 15 amino acids. The CDR3 loop reads CASSFGPGLLDEQYF. In DNA form, the CDR3 reads TGCGCCAGCAGCTTTGGACCAGGGCTCCTGGACGAGCAGTACTTC.

A few counts support this clone. This chain links TRBV30 with TRBJ2-7, with 8 bases matching TRBD1. The CDR3 is made up of 13 amino acids. In germline, CDR1 is GTSNPN, CDR2 SVGIG (reference sequence). J lost 6 bases, V lost 4 bases, and 8 bases had no gene match. The CDR3 spells CAWTPPGTGEQYF. As DNA, the CDR3 is TGTGCCTGGACCCCCCCGGGGACAGGCGAGCAGTACTTC.

The chain recombines TRBV29-1 with TRBJ1-4; possibly TRBD1 for D (6 bases). Germline-derived CDR1 and CDR2 are SQVTM and ANQGSEA. This CDR3 is built from 13 residues. V lost 3 bases, J lost 6 bases, and 11 bases lay in between. The CDR3 reads CSVETGLHEKLFF. CDR3 in DNA: TGCAGCGTTGAGACAGGCCTCCATGAAAAACTGTTTTTT.

V is TRBV18 and J is TRBJ1-3; 7 bases align to TRBD1. V trimming: 1 base; J trimming: 0 bases; junction bases outside the gene matches: 9. The CDR3 spans 18 residues. CDR1 is KGHSH, CDR2 LQKENI, per germline. In DNA, the CDR3 is TGTGCCAGCTCACCACGAGGACAGGCGAAACTCTCTGGAAACACCATATATTTT. Its translation is CASSPRGQAKLSGNTIYF.

This rearrangement joins TRBV6-6 to TRBJ2-7, with 7 positions matching TRBD1. Trimming removed 0 bases from V and 2 bases from J; junction bases left unmatched: 4. CDR3 length equals 15 residues. Germline CDR1 and CDR2: MNHNY and SVGAGI (reference sequence). This CDR3 reads CASSYSGQGAYEQYF. CDR3 in DNA: TGTGCCAGCAGTTACTCAGGGCAGGGGGCCTACGAGCAGTACTTC.

V and J are TRBV27 and TRBJ2-1; 10 bases line up with TRBD2. CDR1 is MNHEY and CDR2 is SMNVEV in the germline V gene (reference sequence). CDR3 size: 18 residues. The junction had 17 bases not matched to a gene; V was cut back by 2 bases and J by 10 bases. CDR3 protein: CASSLAWQLAGQRFEQFF. CDR3 DNA: TGTGCCAGCAGTTTAGCCTGGCAACTAGCGGGACAACGATTCGAGCAGTTCTTC.

This sequence joins TRBV3-1 (or the pseudogene TRBV3-2) and TRBJ2-3; no definite D call. CDR3 length equals 13 residues. Trimming cost V 4 bases and J 6 bases, with 11 bases left between them. CDR1 LGHDT and CDR2 YNNKEL come from the germline V gene (reference sequence). The CDR3 DNA reads as TGTGCCAGCAGCCCCCGCGGCTCGGATACGCAGTATTTT. Protein: CASSPRGSDTQYF.

This clone was seen once. The V call is TRBV5-1, the J call TRBJ2-4, with 10 nucleotides matching TRBD2. Germline trimming cut 0 bases from V and 0 bases from J; bases unmatched to any gene: 12. CDR1 is SGHRS and CDR2 is YFSETQ in the germline V gene. The CDR3 consists of 20 residues. The CDR3 DNA sequence: TGCGCCAGCAGCTTGGAAAGGACTAGCGGAAAAACTCTAGCCAAAAACATTCAGTACTTC. It specifies CASSLERTSGKTLAKNIQYF.

The chain recombines TRBV5-1 with TRBJ2-7; 8 bases are a match to TRBD2. With V trimmed by 0 bases and J by 2 bases, 4 bases remained unmatched. The CDR3 consists of 15 residues. Germline CDR1 SGHRS, CDR2 YFSETQ. CDR3 nucleotide sequence: TGCGCCAGCAGCTTGGCCCGGGAGGGCGCCTACGAGCAGTACTTC. Protein: CASSLAREGAYEQYF.

This chain uses TRBV24-1 with TRBJ2-2; 7 bases are shared with TRBD1. Germline-derived CDR1 and CDR2 are KGHDR and SFDVKD. V lost 5 bases to trimming and J lost 0 bases; unmatched junction nucleotides: 11. CDR3 length equals 18 residues. The CDR3 sequence: CATSAATRQGSNTGELFF. CDR3 sequence (DNA): TGTGCCACCAGTGCCGCTACCCGACAGGGCTCGAACACCGGGGAGCTGTTTTTT.

The chain combines TRBV3-1 (or the pseudogene TRBV3-2) with TRBJ1-5; a possible D gene is TRBD1 (6 bases). Trimming took 4 bases from V and 1 from J, leaving 11 bases between them. CDR1 LGHDT and CDR2 YNNKEL come from the germline V gene (reference sequence). This CDR3 spans 15 amino acids. This chain's CDR3 is CASSLKGQSNQPQHF. The CDR3 DNA reads as TGTGCCAGCAGCCTCAAAGGACAGAGCAATCAGCCCCAGCATTTT.

This chain uses TRBV11-2 with TRBJ2-3, with 9 bases aligning to TRBD2. J lost 1 base, V lost 5 bases, and 4 bases had no gene match. The CDR3 totals 15 residues. Per germline, CDR1 SGHAT and CDR2 FQNNGV. The chain's CDR3 is CASSPRTSGTDTQYF. CDR3 DNA: TGTGCCAGCAGCCCCAGGACTAGCGGCACAGATACGCAGTATTTT.

The chain has TRBV6-2 or TRBV6-3 and TRBJ2-1, with 15 positions matching TRBD2. The CDR3 spans 20 residues. With 0 bases clipped from V and 2 bases from J, the junction kept 8 bases outside the gene matches. Germline values: CDR1 MNHEY, CDR2 SVGEGT. In DNA, the CDR3 is TGTGCCAGCAGTTACTCGAATACGGGACTAGCGGGAGGAGCCTACAATGAGCAGTTCTTC. Encoded protein: CASSYSNTGLAGGAYNEQFF.

As for this clone: Other DNA sequences in this sample translate to the same CDR3. The rearrangement links TRBV25-1 to TRBJ2-5; 7 positions agree with TRBD1. With 4 bases clipped from V and 5 bases from J, the junction kept 1 base outside the gene matches. This CDR3 is built from 12 residues. Germline CDR1 and CDR2: MGHDK and SYGVNS. In nucleotides, the CDR3 is TGTGCCAGCAGTGTCAGGGGGGAGACCCAGTACTTC. Its translation is CASSVRGETQYF. Full variable domain (rest looked up from reference TRBV25-1 and TRBJ2-5): EADIYQTPRYLVIGTGKKITLECSQTMGHDKMYWYQQDPGMELHLIHYSYGVNSTEKGDLSSESTVSRIRTEHFPLTLESARPSHTSQYLCASSVRGETQYFGPGTRLLVL.

The genes are TRBV2 and TRBJ1-6; D is ambiguous. Trimming pared 6 bases from V and 7 bases from J, leaving 16 bases between. CDR1 SNHLY and CDR2 FYNNEI come from the germline V gene. The CDR3 contains 15 residues. This CDR3 is CASRALGPQNSPLHF. CDR3 DNA sequence: TGTGCCAGCAGGGCCCTGGGCCCCCAGAATTCACCCCTCCACTTT. The entire variable domain, with the rest obtained from reference TRBV2 and TRBJ1-6, is as follows: EPEVTQTPSHQVTQMGQEVILRCVPISNHLYFYWYRQILGQKVEFLVSFYNNEISEKSEIFDDQFSVERPDGSNFTLKIRSTKLEDSAMYFCASRALGPQNSPLHFGNGTRLTVT.

The sample holds one count of this clone. The rearrangement links TRBV9 to TRBJ2-3; TRBD2 agrees at 10 bases. CDR3 size: 17 residues. CDR1 and CDR2 (germline): SGDLS, YYNGEE. V lost 4 bases to trimming and J lost 5 bases; unmatched junction nucleotides: 13. The CDR3 reads CASSPKSGGADVDTQYF. The DNA for the CDR3 is TGTGCCAGCAGCCCCAAGAGCGGGGGGGCCGATGTAGATACGCAGTATTTT.